This entry features one T cell receptor beta chain sequence. Its antigen is unknown. Germline CDR1 SGHTA, CDR2 FQGNSA. The CDR3 is 15 amino acids. Trimming at V came to 5 bases and at J to 3 bases, leaving 5 bases not matched to a gene. The sample belongs to a study of shared clonotypes between healthy human individuals. Notes on the study in general: The authors expected sequencing depth to affect clonotype sharing among donors. Only blood samples were collected, and tissue repertoires likely differ. Naive subsets tended to show greater estimated richness than memory subsets.

Only in-frame clones appear in the TCRdb table, and some are missing; sequencing was by immunoSEQ multiplex PCR. The sample lists 2 million to 2.5 million clones; 85% to 95% were seen once. This rearrangement joins TRBV7-2 to TRBJ1-2, with 11 bases aligning to TRBD1. Input material: naive CD4+ T cells from PBMCs. Subset in this sample: CD45RA+ positively selected. This TCR was sampled from a man aged 18 to 30 in good health. Some clones in this sample may be carry-over from other donors' samples. The CDR3 sequence is CASSPGQGADYGYTF. CDR3 DNA sequence: TGTGCCAGCAGCCCTGGACAGGGGGCGGACTATGGCTACACCTTC.